Listed here are 27 T cell receptor beta chains from one sample, sequenced in a study of cytomegalovirus exposure and HLA in healthy donors. The PCR employed 60 Vbeta primers together with 13 Jbeta primers. Data came from immunoSEQ multiplex PCR; TCRdb stores just in-frame clones and leaves some out. The sample holds about 130,000 clones, approximately 80% seen once. The sample was PBMCs. Receptors were obtained from a man aged 18 to 29 in good health and CMV-seronegative.

This rearrangement joins TRBV6-1 to TRBJ2-7, with a possible D match to TRBD2 (6 bases). Germline assignment: CDR1 MNHNS and CDR2 SASEGT. This CDR3 spans 15 amino acids. V gave up 7 bases and J gave up 5 bases, with 21 bases separating them. The CDR3 region has the DNA TGTGCCAGCACCCTGGGACGGGCCCGGGGGAACGAGCAGTACTTC. As protein: CASTLGRARGNEQYF.

V gene TRBV9 combines with J gene TRBJ1-1, with 9 nucleotides matching TRBD1. Germline V gives CDR1 SGDLS, CDR2 YYNGEE. The CDR3 is made up of 14 amino acids. The V segment lost 3 bases and the J segment 1 base; nucleotides outside the gene matches: 1. The CDR3 sequence: CASSGDRENTEAFF. Written as DNA, the CDR3 is TGTGCCAGCAGCGGGGACAGGGAGAACACTGAAGCTTTCTTT. Using reference TRBV9 and TRBJ1-1 for the parts outside the CDR3, the full variable domain is DSGVTQTPKHLITATGQRVTLRCSPRSGDLSVYWYQQSLDQGLQFLIQYYNGEERAKGNILERFSAQQFPDLHSELNLSSLELGDSALYFCASSGDRENTEAFFGQGTRLTVV.

The gene calls are TRBV2 and TRBJ1-2, with 8 bases matching TRBD1. The J segment lost 7 bases and the V segment lost 10 bases, leaving 14 bases of the junction unmatched. The CDR3 length is 14 residues. The germline V gene has CDR1 SNHLY and CDR2 FYNNEI. The CDR3 loop is CANPRGTGLGGYTF. The CDR3 DNA follows: TGTGCCAACCCGAGAGGGACAGGTCTCGGTGGCTACACCTTC.

The gene calls are TRBV4-3 and TRBJ1-6, with D unresolved. The V and J ends lost 3 bases and 0 bases respectively, with 15 bases between them. The length of the CDR3 is 18 residues. The germline gives CDR1 LGHNA, CDR2 YSLEER. CDR3 nucleotides: TGCGCCAGCAGCCAGGCCGGGATCCTAGACTCCTATAATTCACCCCTCCACTTT. It codes for CASSQAGILDSYNSPLHF.

The CDR3 bases are TGTGCCAGCAGCTACGAGCTTGGCACTGAAGCTTTCTTT. This sequence encodes CASSYELGTEAFF. The V gene is TRBV11-3, the J gene TRBJ1-1, with unresolved D. The germline V and J ends were trimmed by 4 bases and 4 bases, with 10 bases remaining between them. CDR1 and CDR2 from the germline V gene are SGHNT and YENEEA. This CDR3 has 13 amino acids.

The rearrangement uses TRBV29-1 and TRBJ1-5; D ambiguous. Germline assignment: CDR1 SQVTM and CDR2 ANQGSEA. CDR3 length equals 13 residues. V dropped 3 bases and J dropped 7 bases, with 13 bases sitting between them. The chain's CDR3 is CSVDEGGGQPQHF. CDR3 DNA sequence: TGCAGCGTTGATGAGGGTGGTGGCCAGCCCCAGCATTTT.

This chain's CDR3 is CASSLDRKEYEQYF. DNA for the CDR3: TGCGCCAGCAGCTTGGACAGGAAAGAGTACGAGCAGTACTTC. The J gene is TRBJ2-7, the V gene TRBV5-1, with a possible D match to TRBD1 (5 bases). Germline CDR1 SGHRS, CDR2 YFSETQ. Trimming stripped 0 bases from V and 4 bases from J, with 11 bases between. The CDR3 consists of 14 residues. Drawing the rest from reference TRBV5-1 and TRBJ2-7, the complete variable domain is KAGVTQTPRYLIKTRGQQVTLSCSPISGHRSVSWYQQTPGQGLQFLFEYFSETQRNKGNFPGRFSGRQFSNSRSEMNVSTLELGDSALYLCASSLDRKEYEQYFGPGTRLTVT.

The V call is TRBV7-2, the J call TRBJ2-7; 10 bases fit TRBD1. V lost 3 bases, J lost 3 bases, and 5 bases stayed unmatched. The CDR3 contains 15 residues. From germline, CDR1 is SGHTA and CDR2 FQGNSA. CDR3 DNA: TGTGCCAGCAGCTTTCTCGGGACAGGGGACTACGAGCAGTACTTC. Its translation is CASSFLGTGDYEQYF.

V usage is TRBV30 and J usage is TRBJ1-2; tentative D call: TRBD1 (5 bases). There are 15 residues in the CDR3. CDR1 GTSNPN and CDR2 SVGIG come from the germline V gene (reference sequence). The V and J ends lost 4 bases and 4 bases respectively, with 19 bases between them. CDR3 loop: CAWKRGTSGSYGYTF. CDR3 bases: TGTGCCTGGAAGCGCGGGACCTCGGGTTCCTATGGCTACACCTTC.

The chain recombines TRBV5-6 with TRBJ2-1; tentatively, D is TRBD2 (6 bases). V was shortened by 1 base and J by 5 bases, with 16 bases between the two germline ends. Germline V gene lookup returns CDR1 SGHDT and CDR2 YYEEEE. The CDR3 runs to 16 residues. DNA for the CDR3: TGTGCCAGCAGCTTGTTTGCGGGGATAGGGAACAATGAGCAGTTCTTC. Protein: CASSLFAGIGNNEQFF.

The V and J genes are TRBV4-1 and TRBJ1-2; TRBD1 matches at 7 bases. The CDR3 is 17 amino acids. Germline V gene lookup returns CDR1 MGHRA and CDR2 YSYEKL. With V trimmed by 2 bases and J by 8 bases, 17 bases remained unmatched. CDR3 amino acids: CASSQLRQGWDRQGYTF. The CDR3 region has the DNA TGCGCCAGCAGCCAACTCCGACAGGGTTGGGACCGGCAGGGCTACACCTTC.

The chain is built from TRBV7-9 and TRBJ1-2; the match to TRBD1 covers 7 bases. The germline gives CDR1 SEHNR, CDR2 FQNEAQ (reference sequence). Unmatched junction bases numbered 8, after V lost 5 bases and J lost 2 bases. The length of the CDR3 is 15 residues. DNA for the CDR3: TGTGCCAGCAGCCCCTCCCGGGACAGCAACTATGGCTACACCTTC. It encodes CASSPSRDSNYGYTF.

V is TRBV9 and J is TRBJ1-5; perhaps TRBD1 as D (5 bases). V lost 3 bases and J lost 2, with 9 bases in between. Looked up from germline, CDR1 is SGDLS and CDR2 is YYNGEE. The CDR3 has 14 amino acids. The CDR3 is CASSGGGGNQPQHF. CDR3 bases: TGTGCCAGCAGCGGGGGAGGGGGCAATCAGCCCCAGCATTTT.

This chain links TRBV5-1 with TRBJ2-5, with a tentative D call TRBD2 (6 bases). The CDR3 is 14 residues long. Germline CDR1 reads SGHRS; CDR2 reads YFSETQ. V lost 0 bases, J lost 1 base, and 7 bases lay in between. Here the CDR3 DNA reads TGCGCCAGCAGCTTGGGGACTATCCAAGAGACCCAGTACTTC. Its protein is CASSLGTIQETQYF.

The chain recombines TRBV5-4 with TRBJ2-7; D might be TRBD2 (6 bases). The CDR3 covers 16 residues. V lost 0 bases, J lost 0 bases, and 13 bases lay in between. Germline lookup yields CDR1 SGHNT and CDR2 YYREEE (reference sequence). The DNA of the CDR3 is TGTGCCAGCAGCTTGGGTGGAGGGGTTTCCTCCTACGAGCAGTACTTC. This gives the protein CASSLGGGVSSYEQYF. Combining the CDR3 with reference TRBV5-4 and TRBJ2-7 gives the whole variable domain ETGVTQSPTHLIKTRGQQVTLRCSSQSGHNTVSWYQQALGQGPQFIFQYYREEENGRGNFPPRFSGLQFPNYSSELNVNALELDDSALYLCASSLGGGVSSYEQYFGPGTRLTVT.

The chain links TRBV5-1 to TRBJ1-1, with D unresolved. Germline CDR1 reads SGHRS; CDR2 reads YFSETQ. There are 16 residues in the CDR3. The V and J ends lost 1 base and 0 bases respectively, with 13 bases between them. The DNA for the CDR3 is TGCGCCAGCAGCTTGAGAGGCAGCTACATGAACACTGAAGCTTTCTTT. Translation gives CASSLRGSYMNTEAFF.

The rearrangement uses TRBV19 and TRBJ1-1, with D perhaps TRBD1 (5 bases). This CDR3 region has 15 residues. Germline values: CDR1 LNHDA, CDR2 SQIVND (reference sequence). Trimming shortened V by 1 base and J by 1 base, and 10 bases separated the two germline ends. The CDR3: CASSIVGAKNTEAFF. In DNA form, the CDR3 reads TGTGCCAGTAGTATAGTAGGGGCGAAGAACACTGAAGCTTTCTTT.

The chain joins TRBV28 to TRBJ1-5; D uncertain. The V end was cut by 2 bases, the J end by 4 bases, with 15 bases between. The CDR3 covers 16 residues. Per the germline V gene, CDR1 is MDHEN and CDR2 is SYDVKM. The CDR3 nucleotides are TGTGCCAGCAGTTTAACCTCCGGGTCAAAGAATCAGCCCCAGCATTTT. Amino acid sequence: CASSLTSGSKNQPQHF.

Only a few counts were recorded for this clone. The chain has TRBV11-2 and TRBJ1-6; D ambiguous. Per the germline V gene, CDR1 is SGHAT and CDR2 is FQNNGV. This CDR3 spans 13 amino acids. Trimming shortened V by 5 bases and J by 8 bases, and 10 bases separated the two germline ends. The CDR3, as DNA: TGTGCCAGCAGCCGCCCGACTGATTCACCCCTCCACTTT. Translating it yields CASSRPTDSPLHF. Combining the CDR3 with reference TRBV11-2 and TRBJ1-6 gives the whole variable domain EAGVAQSPRYKIIEKRQSVAFWCNPISGHATLYWYQQILGQGPKLLIQFQNNGVVDDSQLPKDRFSAERLKGVDSTLKIQPAKLEDSAVYLCASSRPTDSPLHFGNGTRLTVT.

This chain links TRBV9 with TRBJ1-4, with D unclear. Germline values: CDR1 SGDLS, CDR2 YYNGEE. The germline V and J ends were trimmed by 4 bases and 0 bases, with 7 bases remaining between them. The CDR3 totals 14 residues. In nucleotides, the CDR3 is TGTGCCAGCAGCATACTAGCAACTAATGAAAAACTGTTTTTT. Translation: CASSILATNEKLFF.

V and J are TRBV5-1 and TRBJ1-1; D perhaps matches TRBD1 (5 bases). V was trimmed by 0 bases and J by 10 bases, leaving 16 bases between them. Germline loops: CDR1 SGHRS, CDR2 YFSETQ. The length of the CDR3 is 14 residues. CDR3 DNA: TGCGCCAGCAGCTTGGCCTTGAGGACATCTCCAGCTTTCTTT. It is translated as CASSLALRTSPAFF.

The CDR3 DNA reads TGTGCCAGCAGCCGAGGGGGTGAAAACGGCTACACCTTC. It codes for CASSRGGENGYTF. The V call is TRBV6-6, the J call TRBJ1-2, with TRBD1 as a possible D gene (6 bases). Trimming removed 6 bases at V and 8 bases at J, with 16 bases between. This CDR3 has 13 amino acids. Per germline, CDR1 MNHNY and CDR2 SVGAGI (reference sequence).

This clone was observed a handful of times. CDR3 sequence: CASRRDSYYEQYF. The DNA for the CDR3 is TGTGCCAGCAGAAGGGACTCTTACTACGAGCAGTACTTC. V gene TRBV27 combines with J gene TRBJ2-7; D is perhaps TRBD2 (6 bases). The V and J ends lost 6 bases and 3 bases respectively, with 12 bases between them. Germline values: CDR1 MNHEY, CDR2 SMNVEV (reference sequence). This CDR3 spans 13 amino acids.

This chain uses TRBV6-4 with TRBJ2-7; TRBD2 matches 7 bases. V gave up 6 bases and J gave up 1 base; unmatched junction bases: 9. CDR1 and CDR2 (germline): MRHNA, SNTAGT. The CDR3 length is 15 residues. Here the CDR3 reads CASRETSVQSYEQYF. The CDR3, as DNA: TGTGCCAGCAGAGAAACTAGCGTGCAGTCCTACGAGCAGTACTTC.

This chain links TRBV5-1 with TRBJ2-7, with 7 bases lining up with TRBD1. The germline V gene has CDR1 SGHRS and CDR2 YFSETQ. This CDR3 has 15 residues. J was trimmed by 3 bases and V by 1 base; bases with no gene match: 7. The CDR3 coding sequence is TGCGCCAGCAGCTTGCTTGGGACAGCCTACTACGAGCAGTACTTC. Protein product: CASSLLGTAYYEQYF.

This clone was seen a handful of times. The V gene is TRBV11-2, the J gene TRBJ1-2; D ambiguous. Trimming took off 0 bases at V and 12 bases at J, with 11 bases between the two ends. The CDR3 runs 12 residues. Germline loops: CDR1 SGHAT, CDR2 FQNNGV. The chain's CDR3 is CASSLDSGPHTF. The CDR3 DNA is TGTGCCAGCAGCTTAGATTCAGGCCCCCACACCTTC.

This CDR3 is CASSLGGGSYNEQFF. CDR3 in DNA: TGTGCCAGCAGCTTAGGTGGCGGATCCTACAATGAGCAGTTCTTC. This chain joins TRBV7-2 and TRBJ2-1; D unclear. Trimming removed 1 base at V and 1 base at J, with 8 bases between. The CDR3 consists of 15 residues. From germline, CDR1 is SGHTA and CDR2 FQGNSA.